This T cell receptor beta chain was retrieved from a study of blood T cells in healthy people across ages. For the second PCR, which ran for about 6 to 11 cycles, a sample-barcoded 5' primer and a J-beta primer mix were used. TCRdb re-analysed the 5' RACE reads in MiXCR, keeping a single row per CDR3 protein. Of 1.5 million to 2 million distinct CDR3 sequences listed, 28% are singletons. The receptor comes from a woman aged 30 to 39 in good health. The material sequenced was blood.

The CDR3 DNA reads as TGTGCCAGCAGCTTACAGGCGTCCAGCGGGGGGTCCTACGAGCAGTACTTC. This sequence encodes CASSLQASSGGSYEQYF. V is TRBV7-2 and J is TRBJ2-7; 9 bases map to TRBD2. With V trimmed by 2 bases and J by 1 base, 9 bases remained unmatched. Per the germline V gene, CDR1 is SGHTA and CDR2 is FQGNSA. The CDR3 extends over 17 amino acids.